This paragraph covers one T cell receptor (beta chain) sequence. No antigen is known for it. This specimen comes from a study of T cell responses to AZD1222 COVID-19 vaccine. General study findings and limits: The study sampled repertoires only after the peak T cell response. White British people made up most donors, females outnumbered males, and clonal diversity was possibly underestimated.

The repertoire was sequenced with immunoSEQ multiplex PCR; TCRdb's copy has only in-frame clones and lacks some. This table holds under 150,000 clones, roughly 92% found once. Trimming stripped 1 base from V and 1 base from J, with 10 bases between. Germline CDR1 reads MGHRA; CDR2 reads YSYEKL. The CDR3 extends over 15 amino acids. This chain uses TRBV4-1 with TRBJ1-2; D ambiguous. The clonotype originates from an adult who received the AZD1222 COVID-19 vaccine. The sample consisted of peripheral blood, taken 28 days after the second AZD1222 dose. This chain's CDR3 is CASSQGSVNNYGYTF. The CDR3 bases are TGCGCCAGCAGCCAAGGGTCAGTAAATAACTATGGCTACACCTTC.